Below are 12 T cell receptor beta chains sequenced from a single sample in a study of cytomegalovirus exposure and HLA in healthy donors. It was with 60 Vbeta and 13 Jbeta primers that the PCR ran. Profiled with immunoSEQ multiplex PCR; TCRdb holds only in-frame clones, not every one. The data show 40,000 to 55,000 clones, about 60% seen once. What was sequenced was PBMCs. Receptors originate from a man in his fifties or sixties in good health and CMV-seropositive.

This clone occurred a few times. The rearrangement uses TRBV19 and TRBJ1-5; TRBD1 might be the D (6 bases). The CDR3 loop spans 15 amino acids. Trimming removed 5 bases from V and 6 bases from J, with 17 bases in between. Germline-derived CDR1 and CDR2 are LNHDA and SQIVND (reference sequence). The chain's CDR3 is CASSAEGTGPQPQHF. CDR3 in DNA: TGTGCCAGTAGTGCCGAGGGTACAGGGCCTCAGCCCCAGCATTTT.

This clone was seen a handful of times. The rearrangement links TRBV6-1 to TRBJ2-2; D gene uncertain. Looked up from germline, CDR1 is MNHNS and CDR2 is SASEGT. The CDR3 consists of 14 residues. Deletions cut 8 bases from V and 0 bases from J, with 10 bases between. CDR3: CASGSSANTGELFF. Written as DNA, the CDR3 is TGTGCCAGCGGCAGCAGCGCGAACACCGGGGAGCTGTTTTTT.

The CDR3 bases are TGTGCCAGCAGTGCCGCCGGGGGGGACCATGGCTACACCTTC. Translated: CASSAAGGDHGYTF. The chain combines TRBV6-5 with TRBJ1-2; D possibly corresponds to TRBD1 (5 bases). The CDR3 runs 14 residues. Germline values: CDR1 MNHEY, CDR2 SVGAGI. The germline V and J ends were trimmed by 5 bases and 6 bases, with 16 bases remaining between them.

This chain uses TRBV7-2 with TRBJ2-1; TRBD2 matches at 10 bases. CDR1 SGHTA and CDR2 FQGNSA come from the germline V gene. The trim removed 5 bases at V and 8 bases at J, leaving 9 bases unmatched. There are 15 residues in the CDR3. The CDR3: CASSPSGSLGDEQFF. CDR3 sequence (DNA): TGTGCCAGCAGCCCTAGCGGGAGCTTAGGGGATGAGCAGTTCTTC.

This sequence joins TRBV27 and TRBJ2-2; a possible D gene is TRBD2 (7 bases). Looked up from germline, CDR1 is MNHEY and CDR2 is SMNVEV (reference sequence). Between the trimmed V and J ends, which lost 1 base and 6 bases, there was a span of 15 bases. The CDR3 consists of 16 residues. CDR3 nucleotide sequence: TGTGCCAGCAGTTTATGGGGCGGGGGCTTCCCCGGGGAGCTGTTTTTT. This sequence encodes CASSLWGGGFPGELFF.

This chain uses TRBV30 with TRBJ2-7, with TRBD2 matching 8 bases. Germline V gene lookup returns CDR1 GTSNPN and CDR2 SVGIG (reference sequence). Trimming removed 2 bases from V and 5 bases from J; junction bases left unmatched: 5. The CDR3 is 13 amino acids. CDR3 bases: TGTGCCTGGAGTCCGATAGCGGGACACGAGCAGTACTTC. Protein product: CAWSPIAGHEQYF. The entire variable domain, with the rest obtained from reference TRBV30 and TRBJ2-7, is as follows: SQTIHQWPATLVQPVGSPLSLECTVEGTSNPNLYWYRQAAGRGLQLLFYSVGIGQISSEVPQNLSASRPQDRQFILSSKKLLLSDSGFYLCAWSPIAGHEQYFGPGTRLTVT.

The rearrangement links TRBV30 to TRBJ1-6; 9 nucleotides match TRBD1. J was trimmed by 7 bases and V by 2 bases; bases with no gene match: 6. This CDR3 contains 15 residues. Germline-derived CDR1 and CDR2 are GTSNPN and SVGIG (reference sequence). The CDR3 region is CAWSPGTGRNSPLHF. The CDR3 DNA is TGTGCCTGGAGTCCCGGGACAGGGCGGAATTCACCCCTCCACTTT.

The chain joins TRBV2 to TRBJ2-1; D is possibly TRBD2 (5 bases). Trimming took 9 bases from V and 4 from J, leaving 19 bases between them. The CDR3 covers 15 residues. Germline loops: CDR1 SNHLY, CDR2 FYNNEI. The CDR3 loop reads CASTGGTSGYNEQFF. In DNA, the CDR3 is TGTGCCAGTACCGGAGGAACTAGTGGGTACAATGAGCAGTTCTTC.

V is TRBV4-3 and J is TRBJ2-2, with 8 bases matching TRBD2. Germline V gene sequence: CDR1 LGHNA, CDR2 YSLEER. CDR3 length: 18 amino acids. Unmatched junction bases numbered 10, after V lost 2 bases and J lost 2 bases. Written as DNA, the CDR3 is TGCGCCAGCAGCCAAAACCTTGGAGCGGGAGCCAACACCGGGGAGCTGTTTTTT. Its protein is CASSQNLGAGANTGELFF.

The chain links TRBV11-2 to TRBJ2-4; D is perhaps TRBD2 (7 bases). The CDR3 runs to 14 residues. V lost 6 bases and J lost 10, with 19 bases in between. Germline CDR1 is SGHAT and CDR2 is FQNNGV. This chain's CDR3 is CASRRRGEGLIQYF. The CDR3 DNA reads as TGTGCCAGCAGACGAAGGGGGGAGGGCCTAATTCAGTACTTC.

This clone was counted a few times. The chain uses TRBV12-5 and TRBJ1-5; the match to TRBD1 covers 10 bases. CDR1 and CDR2 (germline): LGHNT, FRNRAP. This CDR3 spans 12 amino acids. V shed 6 bases, J shed 11 bases, and the junction held 4 bases outside the gene matches. CDR3 protein: CASGLGTGAQHF. The CDR3 bases are TGTGCTAGTGGCCTCGGGACAGGGGCCCAGCATTTT.

This chain joins TRBV10-3 and TRBJ2-7; D not certain. The CDR3 is 13 amino acids. Germline values: CDR1 ENHRY, CDR2 SYGVKD. Trimming left V 6 bases short and J 5 bases short, with 14 bases between. The CDR3 DNA is TGTGCCATCAGCCACCCCGAGCGAAACGAGCAGTACTTC. This encodes CAISHPERNEQYF.